These T cell receptor beta chains were read from a single sample in a study of identical twins. A single record per CDR3 protein comes from TCRdb applying MiXCR to the 5' RACE reads. This table holds some 1,600,000 distinct CDR3 sequences, around a third found once. Sequenced: cord blood. Receptors were obtained from a newborn girl in good health. Both conserved end residues are part of each CDR3. The D gene is left open where the match is weak. Size tells how often a clone was seen (once, few, many) or the class of an expanded clone, and some rows leave it out.

>.|TRBJ2-1|TRBV20-1|.
CSARERHFSSYNEQFF
TGCAGTGCTAGAGAGCGCCACTTTAGCTCCTACAATGAGCAGTTCTTC
>.|TRBJ2-3|TRBV28|.
CAGSPRRDTQYF
TGTGCCGGCAGCCCGAGGCGGGATACGCAGTATTTT
>.|TRBJ1-2|TRBV3-1|few
CASSQDGRGRSNYGYTF
TGTGCCAGCAGCCAAGATGGGCGGGGGCGATCTAACTATGGCTACACCTTC
>TRBD1|TRBJ1-5|TRBV6-5|few
CASTRTGGGNQPQHF
TGTGCCAGCACCCGGACAGGGGGAGGTAATCAGCCCCAGCATTTT
>TRBD2|TRBJ2-7|TRBV20-1|.
CSAQRGAYNEQYF
TGCAGTGCCCAGCGGGGGGCTTACAATGAGCAGTACTTC
>.|TRBJ2-4|TRBV29-1|.
CSVDGPRYERYF
TGCAGCGTTGATGGTCCCCGATACGAGCGGTACTTC
>.|TRBJ2-7|TRBV11-1|few
CASAPFTGSSYEQYF
TGTGCCAGCGCCCCTTTCACGGGGAGCTCCTACGAGCAGTACTTC
>.|TRBJ1-4|TRBV6-5|few
CASVSGYAEKLFF
TGTGCCAGCGTCTCAGGGTACGCTGAAAAACTGTTTTTT
>TRBD1|TRBJ1-4|TRBV5-5|.
CASSFDRVATNEKLFF
TGTGCCAGCAGCTTCGACAGGGTGGCAACTAATGAAAAACTGTTTTTT
>.|TRBJ2-5|TRBV29-1|.
CSVEGAGLPQETQYF
TGCAGCGTTGAAGGCGCAGGACTACCGCAAGAGACCCAGTACTTC
>.|TRBJ2-3|TRBV28|.
CASSLLIAESTDTQYF
TGTGCCAGCAGTTTATTGATAGCGGAAAGCACAGATACGCAGTATTTT
>TRBD2|TRBJ2-1|TRBV25-1|.
CASSEYGTSGIVDEQFF
TGTGCCAGCAGTGAATATGGTACTAGCGGGATCGTCGATGAGCAGTTCTTC
>TRBD2|TRBJ2-7|TRBV25-1|.
CASSESWGRAYEQYF
TGTGCCAGCAGTGAATCTTGGGGGAGGGCCTACGAGCAGTACTTC
>.|TRBJ2-7|TRBV29-1|.
CSVGLLAPNELYF
TGCAGCGTTGGGTTGCTAGCCCCTAATGAGCTGTACTTC
>TRBD2|TRBJ2-7|TRBV27|.
CASSFKSGASYEQYF
TGTGCCAGCAGTTTCAAAAGCGGGGCCTCCTACGAGCAGTACTTC
>TRBD1|TRBJ2-7|TRBV11-2|few
CASRNRTGRVYEQYF
TGTGCCAGCAGGAATCGGACAGGTCGAGTTTACGAGCAGTACTTC
>.|TRBJ2-7|TRBV27|few
CASGLRHPYEQYF
TGTGCCAGCGGTTTACGACATCCCTACGAGCAGTACTTC
>TRBD1|TRBJ1-1|TRBV5-1|few
CASSLVGRGTNTEAFF
TGCGCCAGCAGCTTAGTGGGCAGGGGGACGAACACTGAAGCTTTCTTT
>.|TRBJ1-5|TRBV10-2|.
CASSAYKGVRDRLDSNQPQHF
TGCGCCAGCAGCGCTTACAAAGGGGTGCGCGACAGGTTGGATAGCAATCAGCCCCAGCATTTT
>.|TRBJ1-6|TRBV4-2|few
CASSHLQGSSYNSPLHF
TGTGCCAGCAGCCATCTGCAGGGGAGCTCCTATAATTCACCCCTCCACTTT
>.|TRBJ2-7|TRBV7-7|.
CASSPVVGKNYEQYF
TGTGCCAGCAGCCCGGTAGTGGGGAAAAACTACGAGCAGTACTTC
>TRBD2|TRBJ2-4|TRBV30|few
CAWSQIRRRGAINIQYF
TGTGCCTGGAGCCAGATCCGTCGGCGGGGGGCCATAAACATTCAGTACTTC
>.|TRBJ2-1|TRBV12-3/TRBV12-4|few
CASSFRRTVYNEQFF
TGTGCCAGCAGTTTTAGGCGGACAGTCTACAATGAGCAGTTCTTC
>TRBD2|TRBJ2-7|TRBV7-2|few
CASSLRELAAYEQYF
TGTGCCAGCAGCCTTAGGGAACTAGCGGCCTACGAGCAGTACTTC